Given below is one TCR beta chain in context. This sample is drawn from a study of blood T cell repertoires in COVID-19. Generated by immunoSEQ multiplex PCR, the TCRdb table keeps only in-frame clones and is missing some. The table has about 200,000 clones, 86% seen once. The sequenced sample was PBMCs or T cells enriched from blood (not recorded which). This receptor was taken from a woman aged 25 to 45 who had been exposed to COVID-19.

Here the CDR3 DNA reads TGCGCCAGCACTGAAGGGGCTAACACTGAAGCTTTCTTT. Protein sequence: CASTEGANTEAFF. V and J are TRBV4-1 and TRBJ1-1; D is perhaps TRBD1 (5 bases). Germline lookup yields CDR1 MGHRA and CDR2 YSYEKL. Trimming shortened V by 7 bases and J by 2 bases, and 11 bases separated the two germline ends. This CDR3 spans 13 amino acids.